A selection of T cell receptor beta chains follows, all from one sample in a study of Graves' ophthalmopathy and Graves' hyperthyroidism. TCRdb passed the multiplex PCR reads through MiXCR, listing each CDR3 protein once. Of 500,000 to 800,000 distinct CDR3 sequences detected, roughly 41% appear once; the ten largest clones hold over 2.5%. Material for sequencing was peripheral blood. The receptors were sampled from an adult man with Graves' ophthalmopathy. CDR3s include the opening cysteine and the closing phenylalanine or tryptophan. The order of the fields is D gene, V gene, clone size, J gene, CDR3 DNA, CDR3 protein. The D gene is left open where the match is weak. Clone size, where shown, is once, few, many, or a class for clones that have expanded.

D gene: .
V gene: TRBV3-1
clone size: few
J gene: TRBJ1-5
CDR3 DNA: TGTGCCAGCAGCCAAGATGATTTGACACGGTTTAGCAATCAGCCCCAGCATTTT
CDR3 protein: CASSQDDLTRFSNQPQHF

D gene: .
V gene: TRBV15
clone size: .
J gene: TRBJ2-3
CDR3 DNA: TGTGCCACCAGCAGGGGACATCTCTCCCCGATGGGCACAGATACGCAGTATTTT
CDR3 protein: CATSRGHLSPMGTDTQYF

D gene: .
V gene: TRBV6-6
clone size: .
J gene: TRBJ2-7
CDR3 DNA: TGTGCCAGCAGTTCCGCAACGGGGGCGAGCTCCTACGAGCAGTACTTC
CDR3 protein: CASSSATGASSYEQYF

D gene: .
V gene: TRBV2
clone size: .
J gene: TRBJ2-7
CDR3 DNA: TGTGCCAGCAGTGAAGCGACAAGCTCCTACGAGCAGTACTTC
CDR3 protein: CASSEATSSYEQYF

D gene: .
V gene: TRBV7-3
clone size: .
J gene: TRBJ1-3
CDR3 DNA: TGTGCCAGCAGCCAGAGGTCGGGACTGAACACCATATATTTT
CDR3 protein: CASSQRSGLNTIYF

D gene: .
V gene: TRBV7-3
clone size: .
J gene: TRBJ2-6
CDR3 DNA: TGTGCCAGCAGCTCCTACGGGGGGCTTTCCGGGGCCAACGTCCTGACTTTC
CDR3 protein: CASSSYGGLSGANVLTF

D gene: TRBD1
V gene: TRBV10-3
clone size: few
J gene: TRBJ2-7
CDR3 DNA: TGTGCCATCAACCCCGGGACAGGGTTACAGTCGGGCTCCTACGAGCAGTACTTC
CDR3 protein: CAINPGTGLQSGSYEQYF

D gene: TRBD2
V gene: TRBV12-5
clone size: few
J gene: TRBJ2-7
CDR3 DNA: TGTGCTAGTGGTTTGATGACCGGGACTAGCGGAGCCTACGAGCAGTACTTC
CDR3 protein: CASGLMTGTSGAYEQYF

D gene: .
V gene: TRBV7-9
clone size: many
J gene: TRBJ2-7
CDR3 DNA: TGTGCCAGCAGCAAGACACGTAACGAGCAGTACTTC
CDR3 protein: CASSKTRNEQYF

D gene: .
V gene: TRBV15
clone size: many
J gene: TRBJ2-7
CDR3 DNA: TGTGCCACCAGCAGAGCTCAGGGCAACTCCTACGAGCAGTACTTC
CDR3 protein: CATSRAQGNSYEQYF

D gene: .
V gene: TRBV25-1
clone size: many
J gene: TRBJ1-3
CDR3 DNA: TGTGCCAGCAGCTCCTCTGGCGGTGGGGGCAACACCATATATTTT
CDR3 protein: CASSSSGGGGNTIYF

D gene: .
V gene: TRBV9
clone size: .
J gene: TRBJ1-3
CDR3 DNA: TGTGCCAGCAGTTTAAAGGGACCCTCTGGAAACACCATATATTTT
CDR3 protein: CASSLKGPSGNTIYF

D gene: .
V gene: TRBV29-1
clone size: many
J gene: TRBJ1-1
CDR3 DNA: TGCAGCGTTAGTCTGGGGCTAGACACTGAAGCTTTCTTT
CDR3 protein: CSVSLGLDTEAFF

D gene: .
V gene: TRBV11-3
clone size: many
J gene: TRBJ1-2
CDR3 DNA: TGTGCCAGCAGCTTACGTCCAGGTGCTGGCTACACCTTC
CDR3 protein: CASSLRPGAGYTF

D gene: .
V gene: TRBV29-1
clone size: .
J gene: TRBJ2-7
CDR3 DNA: TGCAGCGTTGAGCCGGGACGGCACGAGCAGTACTTC
CDR3 protein: CSVEPGRHEQYF

D gene: .
V gene: TRBV6-6
clone size: few
J gene: TRBJ2-7
CDR3 DNA: TGTGCCAGCAGTTTAGCGGACGGGAAAACCTACGAGCAGTACTTC
CDR3 protein: CASSLADGKTYEQYF

D gene: .
V gene: TRBV11-3
clone size: few
J gene: TRBJ2-2
CDR3 DNA: TGTGCCAGCAGCAAAACAAACACCGGGGAGCTGTTTTTT
CDR3 protein: CASSKTNTGELFF

D gene: .
V gene: TRBV2
clone size: many
J gene: TRBJ2-5
CDR3 DNA: TGTGCCAGCAGTTCTGAGGACTATGTAAGAAGAAAGACCCAGTACTTC
CDR3 protein: CASSSEDYVRRKTQYF

D gene: TRBD1
V gene: TRBV15
clone size: .
J gene: TRBJ1-2
CDR3 DNA: TGTGCCGCCAGCAGCGAGACAGGGAGAAATGGCTACACCTTC
CDR3 protein: CAASSETGRNGYTF

D gene: TRBD1
V gene: TRBV5-1
clone size: many
J gene: TRBJ2-5
CDR3 DNA: TGCGCCAGCAGCACCGGGACAGGTCGTGAGACCCAGTACTTC
CDR3 protein: CASSTGTGRETQYF

D gene: TRBD1
V gene: TRBV25-1
clone size: many
J gene: TRBJ2-5
CDR3 DNA: TGTGCCAGCAGTGTCCTGTCAGGGGGAGAAGAGACCCAGTACTTC
CDR3 protein: CASSVLSGGEETQYF

D gene: TRBD1
V gene: TRBV7-9
clone size: many
J gene: TRBJ1-1
CDR3 DNA: TGTGCCAGCAGCTTAGGGACAGGAGCTAAGGGTTTCTTT
CDR3 protein: CASSLGTGAKGFF

D gene: .
V gene: TRBV20-1
clone size: few
J gene: TRBJ1-5
CDR3 DNA: TGCAGTGCTAGAGGGACAGCGAGCAATCAGCCCCAGCATTTT
CDR3 protein: CSARGTASNQPQHF

D gene: TRBD1
V gene: TRBV9
clone size: many
J gene: TRBJ1-2
CDR3 DNA: TGTGCCAGCAGCAACGAGGGACAGACTAACTATGGCTACACCTTC
CDR3 protein: CASSNEGQTNYGYTF

D gene: .
V gene: TRBV6-1
clone size: .
J gene: TRBJ2-6
CDR3 DNA: TGTGCCAGCAGTCCTTACTCGACCGGGGCCAACGTCCTGACTTTC
CDR3 protein: CASSPYSTGANVLTF

D gene: .
V gene: TRBV4-1
clone size: .
J gene: TRBJ1-3
CDR3 DNA: TGCGCCAGCAGCCTAGGGTCTTTTTATAGCGACGGGGGCTCTGGAAACACCATATATTTT
CDR3 protein: CASSLGSFYSDGGSGNTIYF

D gene: TRBD1
V gene: TRBV7-9
clone size: .
J gene: TRBJ2-7
CDR3 DNA: TGTGCCAGCAGCCAAGGACAGGGGGTATATTACGAGCAGTACTTC
CDR3 protein: CASSQGQGVYYEQYF

D gene: .
V gene: TRBV14
clone size: many
J gene: TRBJ2-2
CDR3 DNA: TGTGCCAGCAGCCAAGGGACAGTAAACACCGGGGAGCTGTTTTTT
CDR3 protein: CASSQGTVNTGELFF